This TCR beta chain was sequenced during a study of post-analysis software for immune sequencing data. The overall study: Relapsing-remitting, secondary progressive and progressive-relapsing multiple sclerosis were all included among the disease courses. The study, taken as a whole, reports: There were five or six TRBV segments more frequent in patients than controls, and TRBV5-6, TRBV5-1 and TRBV20-1 were among them.

Libraries were made from TCR beta cDNA, and they carried unique molecular identifiers. cDNA molecules numbering roughly 0.5 million came from roughly 1.1 to 9.2 million T cells. TCRdb passed the PCR reads through MiXCR, listing each CDR3 protein once. The sample lists approximately 350,000 distinct CDR3 sequences; about a third were seen once. Remarks on this clonotype: No antigen is known for it.

V dropped 3 bases and J dropped 3 bases, with 9 bases sitting between them. The V gene's germline CDR1 is SGHRS and CDR2 YFSETQ. This CDR3 contains 13 residues. The clonotype originates from a girl under 18 with multiple sclerosis. Sequenced material: blood. The V and J genes are TRBV5-1 and TRBJ1-2; D is ambiguous. This chain's CDR3 is CASSSGGDYGYTF. CDR3 bases: TGCGCCAGCAGCTCGGGAGGCGACTATGGCTACACCTTC.